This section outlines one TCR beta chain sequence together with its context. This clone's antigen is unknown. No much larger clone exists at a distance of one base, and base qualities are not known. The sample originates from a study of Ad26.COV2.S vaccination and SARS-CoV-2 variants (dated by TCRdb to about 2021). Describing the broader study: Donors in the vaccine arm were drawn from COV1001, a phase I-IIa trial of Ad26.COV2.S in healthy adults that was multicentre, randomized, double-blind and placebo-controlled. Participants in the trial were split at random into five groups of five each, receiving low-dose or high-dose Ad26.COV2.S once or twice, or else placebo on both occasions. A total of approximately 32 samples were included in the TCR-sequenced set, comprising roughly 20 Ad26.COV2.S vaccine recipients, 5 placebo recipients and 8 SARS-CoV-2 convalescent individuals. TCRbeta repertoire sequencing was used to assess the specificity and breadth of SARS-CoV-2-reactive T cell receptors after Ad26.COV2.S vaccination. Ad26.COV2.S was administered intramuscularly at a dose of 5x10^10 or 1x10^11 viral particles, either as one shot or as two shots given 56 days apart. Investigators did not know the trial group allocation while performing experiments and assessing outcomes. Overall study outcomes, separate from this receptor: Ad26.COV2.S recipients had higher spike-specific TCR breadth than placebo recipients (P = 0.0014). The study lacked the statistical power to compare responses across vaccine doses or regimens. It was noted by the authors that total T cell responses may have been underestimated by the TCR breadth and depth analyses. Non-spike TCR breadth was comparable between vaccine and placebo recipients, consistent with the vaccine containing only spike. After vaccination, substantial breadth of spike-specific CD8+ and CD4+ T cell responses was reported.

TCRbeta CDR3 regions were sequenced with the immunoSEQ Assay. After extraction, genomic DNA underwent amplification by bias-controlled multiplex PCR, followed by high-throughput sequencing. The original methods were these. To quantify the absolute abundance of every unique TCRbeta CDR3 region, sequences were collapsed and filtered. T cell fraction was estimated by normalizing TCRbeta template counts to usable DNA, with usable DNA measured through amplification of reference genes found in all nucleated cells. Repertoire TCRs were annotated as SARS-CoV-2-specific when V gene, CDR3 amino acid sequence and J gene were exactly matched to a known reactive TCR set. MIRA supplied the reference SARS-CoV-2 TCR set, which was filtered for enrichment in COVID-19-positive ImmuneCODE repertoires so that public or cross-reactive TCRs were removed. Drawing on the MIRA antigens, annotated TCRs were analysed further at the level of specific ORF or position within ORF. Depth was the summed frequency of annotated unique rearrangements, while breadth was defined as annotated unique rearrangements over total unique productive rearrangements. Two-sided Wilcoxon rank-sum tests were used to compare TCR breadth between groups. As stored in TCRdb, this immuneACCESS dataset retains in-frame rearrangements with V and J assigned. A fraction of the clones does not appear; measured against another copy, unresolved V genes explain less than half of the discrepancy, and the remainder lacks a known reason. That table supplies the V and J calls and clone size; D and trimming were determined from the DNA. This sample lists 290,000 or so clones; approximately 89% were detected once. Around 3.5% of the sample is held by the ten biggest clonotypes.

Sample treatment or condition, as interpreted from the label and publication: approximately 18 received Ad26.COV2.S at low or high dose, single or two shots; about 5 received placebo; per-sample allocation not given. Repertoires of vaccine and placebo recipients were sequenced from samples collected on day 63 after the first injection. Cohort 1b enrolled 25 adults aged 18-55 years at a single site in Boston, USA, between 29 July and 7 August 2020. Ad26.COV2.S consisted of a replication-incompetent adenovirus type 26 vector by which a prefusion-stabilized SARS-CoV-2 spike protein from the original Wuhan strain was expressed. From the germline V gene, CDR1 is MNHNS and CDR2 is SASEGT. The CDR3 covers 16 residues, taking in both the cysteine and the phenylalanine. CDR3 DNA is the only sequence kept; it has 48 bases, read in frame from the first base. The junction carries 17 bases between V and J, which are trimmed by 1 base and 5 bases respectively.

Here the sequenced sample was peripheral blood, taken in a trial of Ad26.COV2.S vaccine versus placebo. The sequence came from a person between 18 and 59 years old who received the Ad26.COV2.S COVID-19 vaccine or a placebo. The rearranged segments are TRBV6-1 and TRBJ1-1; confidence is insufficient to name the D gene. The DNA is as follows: TGTGCCAGCAGTGAAGGGTTGGTAGTTCCGAAGACTGAAGCTTTCTTT. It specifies CASSEGLVVPKTEAFF.